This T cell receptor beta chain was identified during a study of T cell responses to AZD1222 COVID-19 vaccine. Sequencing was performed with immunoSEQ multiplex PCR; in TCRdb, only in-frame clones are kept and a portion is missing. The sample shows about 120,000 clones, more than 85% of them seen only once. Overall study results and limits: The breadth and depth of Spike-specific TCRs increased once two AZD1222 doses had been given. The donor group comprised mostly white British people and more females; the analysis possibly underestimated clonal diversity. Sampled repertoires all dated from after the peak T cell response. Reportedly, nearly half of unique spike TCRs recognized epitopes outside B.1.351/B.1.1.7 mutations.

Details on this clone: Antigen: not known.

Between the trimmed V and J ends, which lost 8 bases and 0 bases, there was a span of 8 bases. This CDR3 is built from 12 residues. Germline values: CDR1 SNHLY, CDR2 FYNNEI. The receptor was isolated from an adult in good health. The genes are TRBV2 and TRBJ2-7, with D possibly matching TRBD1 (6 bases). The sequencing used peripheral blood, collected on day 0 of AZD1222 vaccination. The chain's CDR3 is CASGGGSYEQYF. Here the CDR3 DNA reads TGTGCCAGCGGGGGCGGCTCCTACGAGCAGTACTTC.